This TCR beta chain was observed in a study of CD8 T cells in Susac syndrome. Germline V gives CDR1 SGHKS, CDR2 YYEKEE (reference sequence). Trimming at V came to 4 bases and at J to 1 base, leaving 5 bases not matched to a gene. This CDR3 spans 14 amino acids. As concerns this clonotype: Its specificity is not known.

Notes on the study in general: In its TCR sequencing and HLA analysis, the study acknowledged that the number of individuals was relatively small.

A quantity of roughly 0.5 to 1 ug RNA underwent reverse transcription using random hexamers. immunoSEQ multiplex PCR amplified TCR beta CDR3 across 54 Vbeta, 13 Jbeta. TCRdb re-derived calls from the immunoSEQ multiplex PCR reads in MiXCR, one entry per CDR3 protein. The table shows about 47,000 distinct CDR3 sequences, with about 91% occurring only once. Sequencing of TCR beta was undertaken in CD8+ and CD4+ T cells derived from blood. The authors negatively isolated CD8+ and CD4+ T cells and FACS-enriched TEMRA cells. The sample comprised CD8+ T cells from PBMCs. The source is a human donor in good health. The chain combines TRBV5-5 with TRBJ2-7, with 7 positions matching TRBD2. CDR3 loop: CASSKPGLSYEQYF. CDR3 bases: TGTGCCAGCAGCAAACCGGGACTATCCTACGAGCAGTACTTC.